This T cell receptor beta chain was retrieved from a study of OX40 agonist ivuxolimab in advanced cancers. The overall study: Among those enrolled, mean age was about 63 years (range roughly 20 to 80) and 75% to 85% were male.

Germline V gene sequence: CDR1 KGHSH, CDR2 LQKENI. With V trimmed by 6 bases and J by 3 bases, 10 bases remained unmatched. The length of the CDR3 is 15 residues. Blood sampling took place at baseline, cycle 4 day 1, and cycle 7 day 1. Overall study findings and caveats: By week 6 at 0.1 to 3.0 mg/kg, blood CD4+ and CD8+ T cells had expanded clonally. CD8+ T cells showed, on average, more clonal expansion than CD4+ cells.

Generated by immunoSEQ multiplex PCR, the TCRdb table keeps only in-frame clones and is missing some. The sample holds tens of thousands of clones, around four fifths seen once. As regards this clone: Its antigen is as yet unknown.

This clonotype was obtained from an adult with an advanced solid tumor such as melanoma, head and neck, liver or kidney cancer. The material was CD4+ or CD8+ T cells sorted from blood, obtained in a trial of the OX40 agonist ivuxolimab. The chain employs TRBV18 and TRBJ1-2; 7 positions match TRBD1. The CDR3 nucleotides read TGTGCCAGCTCCCTCCGACAGGGACATCACTATGGCTACACCTTC. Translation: CASSLRQGHHYGYTF.